This T cell receptor (beta chain) was obtained from a study of cytomegalovirus exposure and HLA in healthy donors. General study points: The investigators catalogued 164 TCR beta chains as cytomegalovirus-associated. The study assumed roughly uniform donor sequencing depth for presence/absence analyses.

Donors consisted of healthy bone marrow donors. The V gene end was trimmed by 4 bases and the J gene end by 4 bases; junction bases not matched to a gene: 2. Germline assignment: CDR1 SGHNT and CDR2 YYREEE (reference sequence). The CDR3 consists of 13 residues. The PCR used 60 Vbeta and 13 Jbeta primers. In the source study's methods: The authors later counted some 76 million unique TCR beta chains, roughly 11 million of them shared. Profiled with immunoSEQ multiplex PCR; TCRdb holds only in-frame clones, not every one. The DNA gave D and trimming, while V, J and clone size come from that table. This table holds about 33,000 clones. To note about this clone: Its antigen is unidentified.

Sequencing used PBMCs. The chain links TRBV5-4 to TRBJ1-3; 7 positions match TRBD1. The source of this sequence is a woman aged 40-49 years in good health and CMV-seropositive. This CDR3 reads CASSQQGGNTIYF. CDR3 sequence (DNA): TGTGCCAGCAGCCAACAGGGGGGAAACACCATATATTTT.